This is a list of T cell receptor beta chains from one sample in a study of blood T cell repertoires in COVID-19. Sequencing was performed with immunoSEQ multiplex PCR; in TCRdb, only in-frame clones are kept and a portion is missing. This table has fewer than 350,000 clones, around 90% appearing once. The specimen sequenced was peripheral blood. The source is a woman aged 25-40 years with COVID-19, enrolled during active disease. Both conserved end residues are part of each CDR3. Each record gives: D gene, V gene, J gene, clone size, CDR3 DNA, CDR3 protein. The D gene is left open where the match is weak. Expanded clones are given a class, and other clones once, few, many or no size at all.

>NA|TRBV6-2/TRBV6-3|TRBJ1-5|NA
TGTGCCAGCAGTTACTCTCGGAATCAGCCCCAGCATTTT
CASSYSRNQPQHF
>TRBD1|TRBV28|TRBJ2-6|NA
TGTGCCAGCAGCCACCACAGGGGCACCTCTGGGGCCAACGTCCTGACTTTC
CASSHHRGTSGANVLTF
>NA|TRBV5-1|TRBJ1-1|NA
TGCGCCAGCAGCCCCTTAATGAACACTGAAGCTTTCTTT
CASSPLMNTEAFF
>TRBD1|TRBV6-1|TRBJ1-1|NA
TGTGCCAGCACTGAAAGGGGGCTTGAAGCTTTCTTT
CASTERGLEAFF
>TRBD2|TRBV7-3|TRBJ2-7|once
TGTGCCAGCAGCCCCTCTAGCGGGACCTCCTACGAGCAGTACTTC
CASSPSSGTSYEQYF
>TRBD1|TRBV10-2|TRBJ2-3|NA
TGCGCCAGCAGGCCGGGACAGCTCACAGATACGCAGTATTTT
CASRPGQLTDTQYF
>NA|TRBV19|TRBJ1-3|NA
TGTGCCAGTAGTATAGCAGGTCGAGGAAACACCATATATTTT
CASSIAGRGNTIYF
>NA|TRBV7-2|TRBJ1-1|NA
TGTGCCAGCAGCTTCTTCGGGGGGATGGGTGAAGCTTTCTTT
CASSFFGGMGEAFF
>NA|TRBV11-2|TRBJ1-4|NA
TGTGCCAGCAGCTTACTAAGGGGCGCATCTGAAAAACTGTTTTTT
CASSLLRGASEKLFF
>TRBD2|TRBV6-1|TRBJ2-1|NA
TGTGCCAGCAGTGAACTAGCGGGAAGCTACAATGAGCAGTTCTTC
CASSELAGSYNEQFF
>TRBD1|TRBV2|TRBJ1-2|NA
TGTGCCAGCAGAGGGACAGGGGGTCGTGGCTACACCTTC
CASRGTGGRGYTF
>NA|TRBV9|TRBJ2-2|NA
TGTGCCAGCAGCCTCGGACTGGCCACCGGGGAGCTGTTTTTT
CASSLGLATGELFF
>NA|TRBV27|TRBJ2-5|NA
TGTGCCAGCAGTTCCCGGGACAACCAAGAGACCCAGTACTTC
CASSSRDNQETQYF
>NA|TRBV4-1|TRBJ2-5|NA
TGCGCCAGCCGCGACATCGGCGCAGAGACCCAGTACTTC
CASRDIGAETQYF
>TRBD2|TRBV7-3|TRBJ2-1|NA
TGTGCCAGCAGCTTAACAGGGAGGGTTGAGCAGTTCTTC
CASSLTGRVEQFF
>TRBD1|TRBV19|TRBJ2-7|once
TGTGCCAGTAGTCGTTCCGGGACAGCGAGCTCCTACGAGCAGTACTTC
CASSRSGTASSYEQYF
>NA|TRBV5-1|TRBJ2-3|NA
TGCGCCAGCAGCTTGGACAGAGATACGCAGTATTTT
CASSLDRDTQYF
>NA|TRBV7-9|TRBJ1-4|NA
TGTGCCAGCAGCCGTGCTACAGGGCCAACTAATGAAAAACTGTTTTTT
CASSRATGPTNEKLFF
>TRBD2|TRBV14|TRBJ2-7|NA
TGTGCCAGCAGCCAACTAGCGGGAGGGCCTCTCCCCTACGAGCAGTACTTC
CASSQLAGGPLPYEQYF
>NA|TRBV4-1|TRBJ1-4|NA
TGCGCCAGCAGCCAAGGGACGGGAGAAAAACTGTTTTTT
CASSQGTGEKLFF
>TRBD2|TRBV11-2|TRBJ2-1|once
TGTGCCAGCAGAGAAAGCGGGAGTGGTAATGAGCAGTTCTTC
CASRESGSGNEQFF
>NA|TRBV30|TRBJ2-3|NA
TGTGCCTGGCAGCAACCTAGTACGCAGTATTTT
CAWQQPSTQYF
>NA|TRBV28|TRBJ1-2|NA
TGTGCCAGCAGTTCCCCCGCACAGGGCGACTATGGCTACACCTTC
CASSSPAQGDYGYTF
>TRBD1|TRBV15|TRBJ1-1|once
TGTGCCACCAGCAGCCGGGACAGGGGTGGAACTGAAGCTTTCTTT
CATSSRDRGGTEAFF
>TRBD1|TRBV11-2|TRBJ1-4|NA
TGTGCCAGCAGCCCGACAGGGGCTATTGAAAAACTGTTTTTT
CASSPTGAIEKLFF
>NA|TRBV15|TRBJ1-6|NA
TGTGCCACCAGCAGAGATCGAGGTTCACCCCTCCACTTT
CATSRDRGSPLHF
>NA|TRBV29-1|TRBJ1-2|NA
TGCAGCGTTGTTCAGGATAACTATGGCTACACCTTC
CSVVQDNYGYTF
>NA|TRBV10-3|TRBJ1-4|NA
TGTGCCATCAGTGAGTCGGACGGGGAAGTGGAGGAAAAACTGTTTTTT
CAISESDGEVEEKLFF
>NA|TRBV5-6|TRBJ2-5|NA
TGTGCCAGCAGCTTCTTCGACCGGGAACGGTGGACCCAGTACTTC
CASSFFDRERWTQYF
>TRBD2|TRBV10-3|TRBJ2-7|NA
TGTGCCATCAGTGAGTCGCCGGGACTAGCGGGAGGGAATACCTACGAGCAGTACTTC
CAISESPGLAGGNTYEQYF